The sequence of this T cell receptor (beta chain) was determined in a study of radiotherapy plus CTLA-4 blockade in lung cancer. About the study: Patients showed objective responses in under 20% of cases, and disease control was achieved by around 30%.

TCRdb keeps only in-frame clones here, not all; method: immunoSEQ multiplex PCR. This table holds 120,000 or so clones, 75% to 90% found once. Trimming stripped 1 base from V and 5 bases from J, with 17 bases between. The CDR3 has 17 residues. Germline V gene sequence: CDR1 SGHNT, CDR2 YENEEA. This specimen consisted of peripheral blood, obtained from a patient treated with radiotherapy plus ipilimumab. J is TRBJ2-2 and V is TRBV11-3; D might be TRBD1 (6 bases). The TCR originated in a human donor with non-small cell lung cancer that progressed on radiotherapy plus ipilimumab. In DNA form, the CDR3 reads TGTGCCAGCAGCTTAGCGCCGGGACACCCTAAGACCGGGGAGCTGTTTTTT. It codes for CASSLAPGHPKTGELFF.